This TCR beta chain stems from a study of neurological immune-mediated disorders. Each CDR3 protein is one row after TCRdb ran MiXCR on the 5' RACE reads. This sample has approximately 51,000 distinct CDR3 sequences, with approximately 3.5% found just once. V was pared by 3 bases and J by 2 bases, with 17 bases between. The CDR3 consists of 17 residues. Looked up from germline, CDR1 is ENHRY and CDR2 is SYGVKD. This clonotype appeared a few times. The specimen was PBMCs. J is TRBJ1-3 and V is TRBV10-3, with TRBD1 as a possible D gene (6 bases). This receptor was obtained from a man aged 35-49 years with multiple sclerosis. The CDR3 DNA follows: TGTGCCATCAGTGACCGACAGGTAGTTGGTCCTGGAAACACCATATATTTT. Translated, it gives CAISDRQVVGPGNTIYF.